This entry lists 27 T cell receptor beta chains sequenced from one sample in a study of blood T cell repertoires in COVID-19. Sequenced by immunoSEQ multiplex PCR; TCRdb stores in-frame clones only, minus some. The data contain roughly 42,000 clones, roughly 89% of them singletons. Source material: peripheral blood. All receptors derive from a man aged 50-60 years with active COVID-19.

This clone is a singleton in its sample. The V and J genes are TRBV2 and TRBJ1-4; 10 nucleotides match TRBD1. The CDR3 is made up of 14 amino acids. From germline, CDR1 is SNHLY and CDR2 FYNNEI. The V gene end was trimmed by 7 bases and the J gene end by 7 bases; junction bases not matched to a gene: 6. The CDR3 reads CASNDRGRFEKLFF. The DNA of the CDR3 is TGTGCCAGCAATGACAGGGGGCGCTTTGAAAAACTGTTTTTT.

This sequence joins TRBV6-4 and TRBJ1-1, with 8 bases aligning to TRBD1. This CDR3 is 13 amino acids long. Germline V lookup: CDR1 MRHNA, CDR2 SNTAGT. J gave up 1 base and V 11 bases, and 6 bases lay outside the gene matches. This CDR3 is CASGGYRNTEAFF. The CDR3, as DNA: TGTGCCTCAGGGGGCTACAGGAACACTGAAGCTTTCTTT.

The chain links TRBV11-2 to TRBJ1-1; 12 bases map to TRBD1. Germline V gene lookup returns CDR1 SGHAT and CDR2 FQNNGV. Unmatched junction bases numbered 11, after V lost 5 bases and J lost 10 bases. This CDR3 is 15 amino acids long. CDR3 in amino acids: CASSGRDRGLIGAFF. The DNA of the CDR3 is TGTGCCAGCAGCGGCCGGGACAGGGGGCTTATCGGAGCTTTCTTT.

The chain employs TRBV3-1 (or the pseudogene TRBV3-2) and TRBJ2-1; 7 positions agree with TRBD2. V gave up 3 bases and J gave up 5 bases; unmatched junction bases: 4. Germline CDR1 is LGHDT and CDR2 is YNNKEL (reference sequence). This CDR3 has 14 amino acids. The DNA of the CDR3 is TGTGCCAGCAGCCAGCTAACTAGCGACAATGAGCAGTTCTTC. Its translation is CASSQLTSDNEQFF.

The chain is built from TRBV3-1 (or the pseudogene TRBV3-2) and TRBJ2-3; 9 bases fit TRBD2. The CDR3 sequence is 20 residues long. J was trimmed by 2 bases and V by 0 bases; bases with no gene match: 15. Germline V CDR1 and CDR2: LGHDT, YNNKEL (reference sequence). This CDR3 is CASSQDLPSGAVGPTDTQYF. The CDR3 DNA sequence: TGTGCCAGCAGCCAAGATCTACCTAGCGGGGCGGTCGGGCCCACAGATACGCAGTATTTT.

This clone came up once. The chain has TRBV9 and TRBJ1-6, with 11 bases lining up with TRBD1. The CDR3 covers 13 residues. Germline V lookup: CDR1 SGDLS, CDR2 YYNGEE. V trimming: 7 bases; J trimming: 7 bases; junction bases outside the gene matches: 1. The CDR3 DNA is TGTGCCAGCGGGGACAGGGGGAATTCACCCCTCCACTTT. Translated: CASGDRGNSPLHF.

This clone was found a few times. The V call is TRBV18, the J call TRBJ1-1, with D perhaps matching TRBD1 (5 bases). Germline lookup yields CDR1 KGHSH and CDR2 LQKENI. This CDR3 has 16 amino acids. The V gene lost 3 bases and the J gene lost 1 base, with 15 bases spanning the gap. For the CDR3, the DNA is TGTGCCAGCTCACCGCGGAGGGGAACACAGAACACTGAAGCTTTCTTT. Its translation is CASSPRRGTQNTEAFF. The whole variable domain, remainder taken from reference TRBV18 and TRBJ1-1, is NAGVMQNPRHLVRRRGQEARLRCSPMKGHSHVYWYRQLPEEGLKFMVYLQKENIIDESGMPKERFSAEFPKEGPSILRIQQVVRGDSAAYFCASSPRRGTQNTEAFFGQGTRLTVV.

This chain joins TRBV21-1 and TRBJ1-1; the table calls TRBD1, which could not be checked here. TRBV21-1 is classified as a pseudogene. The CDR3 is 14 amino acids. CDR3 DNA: TGTGCCAGCAGCAAGGGCCTACAGGGGACTGAAGCTTTCTTT. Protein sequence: CASSKGLQGTEAFF.

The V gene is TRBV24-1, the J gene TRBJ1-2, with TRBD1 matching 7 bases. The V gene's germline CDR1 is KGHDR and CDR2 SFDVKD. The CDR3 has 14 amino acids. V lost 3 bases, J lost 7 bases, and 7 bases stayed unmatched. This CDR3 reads CATSDPRQGPGYTF. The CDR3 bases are TGTGCCACCAGTGATCCAAGACAGGGACCTGGCTACACCTTC.

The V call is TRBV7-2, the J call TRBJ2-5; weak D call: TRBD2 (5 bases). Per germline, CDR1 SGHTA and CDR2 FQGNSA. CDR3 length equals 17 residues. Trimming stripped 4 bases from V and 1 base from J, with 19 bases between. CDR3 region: CASSYGAWRRGQETQYF. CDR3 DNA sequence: TGTGCCAGCAGCTACGGCGCTTGGCGCCGGGGCCAAGAGACCCAGTACTTC. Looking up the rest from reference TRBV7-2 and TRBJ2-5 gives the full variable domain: GAGVSQSPSNKVTEKGKDVELRCDPISGHTALYWYRQSLGQGLEFLIYFQGNSAPDKSGLPSDRFSAERTGGSVSTLTIQRTQQEDSAVYLCASSYGAWRRGQETQYFGPGTRLLVL.

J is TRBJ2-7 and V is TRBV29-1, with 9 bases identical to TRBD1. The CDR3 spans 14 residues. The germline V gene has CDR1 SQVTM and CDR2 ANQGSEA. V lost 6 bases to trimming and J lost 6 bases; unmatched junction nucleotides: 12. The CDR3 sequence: CSVTTGQGMVEQYF. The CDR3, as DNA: TGCAGCGTAACTACGGGACAGGGAATGGTCGAGCAGTACTTC.

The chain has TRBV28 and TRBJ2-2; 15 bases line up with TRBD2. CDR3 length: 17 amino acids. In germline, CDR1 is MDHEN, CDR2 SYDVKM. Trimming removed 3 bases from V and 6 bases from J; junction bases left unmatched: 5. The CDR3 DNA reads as TGTGCCAGCAGTTTTTGGGGACTAGCGGGGGGACCCGGGGAGCTGTTTTTT. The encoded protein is CASSFWGLAGGPGELFF.

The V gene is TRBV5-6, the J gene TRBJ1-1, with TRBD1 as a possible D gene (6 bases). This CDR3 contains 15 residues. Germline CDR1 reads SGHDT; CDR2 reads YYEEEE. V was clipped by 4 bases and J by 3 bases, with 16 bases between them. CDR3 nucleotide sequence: TGTGCCAGCAGCCGCCGAGGGGGACGGGACACTGAAGCTTTCTTT. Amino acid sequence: CASSRRGGRDTEAFF.

For the CDR3, the DNA is TGTGCCAGCAGTGAACTTTCAGGGGCCACCGGGGAGCTGTTTTTT. It yields the protein CASSELSGATGELFF. The chain has TRBV6-1 and TRBJ2-2, with D possibly matching TRBD1 (6 bases). Looked up from germline, CDR1 is MNHNS and CDR2 is SASEGT. This CDR3 is 15 amino acids long. Trimming removed 2 bases at V and 4 bases at J, with 11 bases between.

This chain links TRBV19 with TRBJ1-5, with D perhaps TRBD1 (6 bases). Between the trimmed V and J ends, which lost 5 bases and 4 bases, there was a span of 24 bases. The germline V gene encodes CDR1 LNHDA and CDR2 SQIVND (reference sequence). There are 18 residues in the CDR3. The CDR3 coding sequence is TGTGCCAGTAGTCAGAATAAGGGGGGGGCAGCCCTTAATCAGCCCCAGCATTTT. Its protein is CASSQNKGGAALNQPQHF.

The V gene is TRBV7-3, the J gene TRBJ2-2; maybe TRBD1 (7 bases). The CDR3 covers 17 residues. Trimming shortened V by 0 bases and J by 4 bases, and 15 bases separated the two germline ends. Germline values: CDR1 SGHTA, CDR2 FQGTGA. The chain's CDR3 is CASSLTRRQGGTGELFF. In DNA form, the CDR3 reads TGTGCCAGCAGCTTAACGAGGAGGCAGGGGGGCACCGGGGAGCTGTTTTTT.

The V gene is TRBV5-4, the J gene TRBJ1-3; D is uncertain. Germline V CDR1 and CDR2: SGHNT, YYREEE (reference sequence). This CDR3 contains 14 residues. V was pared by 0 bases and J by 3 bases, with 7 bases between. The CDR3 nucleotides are TGTGCCAGCAGCTTGGGCCAGTATGGAAACACCATATATTTT. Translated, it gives CASSLGQYGNTIYF.

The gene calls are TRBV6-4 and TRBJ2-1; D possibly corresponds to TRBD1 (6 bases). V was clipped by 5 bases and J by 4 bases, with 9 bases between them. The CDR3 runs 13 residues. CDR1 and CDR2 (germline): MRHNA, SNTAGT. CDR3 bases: TGTGCCAGCAGTCCCACAGGGTACAATGAGCAGTTCTTC. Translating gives CASSPTGYNEQFF.

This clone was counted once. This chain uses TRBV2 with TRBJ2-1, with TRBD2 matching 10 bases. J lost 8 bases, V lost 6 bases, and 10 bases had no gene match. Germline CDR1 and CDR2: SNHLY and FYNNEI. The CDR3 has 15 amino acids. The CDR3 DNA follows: TGTGCCAGCAGGGGCCAGCGGGGGGGCCCTGATGAGCAGTTCTTC. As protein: CASRGQRGGPDEQFF.

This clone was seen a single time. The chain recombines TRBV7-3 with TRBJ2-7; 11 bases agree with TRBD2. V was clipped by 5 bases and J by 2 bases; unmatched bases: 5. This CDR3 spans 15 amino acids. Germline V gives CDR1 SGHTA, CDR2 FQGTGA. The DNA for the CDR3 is TGTGCCAGCAGCATCTCTAGCGGGGGGACCTACGAGCAGTACTTC. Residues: CASSISSGGTYEQYF.

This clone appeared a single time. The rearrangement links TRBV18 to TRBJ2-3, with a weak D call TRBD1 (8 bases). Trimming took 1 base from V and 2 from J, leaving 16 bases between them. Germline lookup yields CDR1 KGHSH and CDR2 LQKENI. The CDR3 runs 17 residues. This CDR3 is CASSPRGGQAVTDTQYF. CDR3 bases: TGTGCCAGCTCACCACGGGGGGGACAGGCCGTCACAGATACGCAGTATTTT.

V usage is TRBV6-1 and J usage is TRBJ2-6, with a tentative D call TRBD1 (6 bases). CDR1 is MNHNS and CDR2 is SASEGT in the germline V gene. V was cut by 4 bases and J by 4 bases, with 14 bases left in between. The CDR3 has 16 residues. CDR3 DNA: TGTGCCAGCAGTGTTGACCCAGGGGCCGGGGCCAACGTCCTGACTTTC. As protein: CASSVDPGAGANVLTF.

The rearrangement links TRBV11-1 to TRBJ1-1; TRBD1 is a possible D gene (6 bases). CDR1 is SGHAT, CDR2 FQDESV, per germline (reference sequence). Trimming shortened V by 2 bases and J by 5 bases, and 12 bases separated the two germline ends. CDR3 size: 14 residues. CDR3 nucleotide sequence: TGTGCCAGCAGCTTATCGGCCAGGGGAACTGAAGCTTTCTTT. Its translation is CASSLSARGTEAFF.

The CDR3 DNA is TGTGCCAGCAGCCCGACGGGGGGGCGGACGTCAGCTTTCTTT. Its translation is CASSPTGGRTSAFF. The chain links TRBV7-2 to TRBJ1-1; D may be TRBD1 (6 bases). The CDR3 loop spans 14 amino acids. CDR1 and CDR2 from the germline V gene are SGHTA and FQGNSA. V lost 5 bases to trimming and J lost 10 bases, with 20 bases between them.

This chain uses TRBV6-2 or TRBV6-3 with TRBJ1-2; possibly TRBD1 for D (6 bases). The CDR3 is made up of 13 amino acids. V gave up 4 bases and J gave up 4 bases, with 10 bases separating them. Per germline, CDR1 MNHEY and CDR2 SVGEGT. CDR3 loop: CASSSGDGYGYTF. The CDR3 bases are TGTGCCAGCAGTTCAGGGGACGGCTATGGCTACACCTTC.

DNA for the CDR3: TGTGCCAGCAGTACCCGACAGGGCCGGGATGAAGCTTTCTTT. Its protein is CASSTRQGRDEAFF. The gene calls are TRBV6-5 and TRBJ1-1; 7 nucleotides agree with TRBD1. Germline CDR1 reads MNHEY; CDR2 reads SVGAGI. The junction had 10 bases not matched to a gene; V was cut back by 5 bases and J by 7 bases. CDR3 length: 14 residues.

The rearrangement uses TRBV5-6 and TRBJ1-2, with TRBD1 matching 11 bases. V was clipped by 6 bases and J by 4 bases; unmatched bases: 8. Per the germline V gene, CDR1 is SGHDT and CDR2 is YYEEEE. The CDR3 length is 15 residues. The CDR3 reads CASTSGQGAFYGYTF. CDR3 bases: TGTGCCAGCACCTCCGGACAGGGGGCATTCTATGGCTACACCTTC.